This entry features one T cell receptor beta chain sequence. J lost 13 bases, V lost 4 bases, and 4 bases had no gene match. Germline V gene sequence: CDR1 MGHRA, CDR2 YSYEKL. This CDR3 is 12 amino acids long. The assay was immunoSEQ multiplex PCR, and TCRdb's table has in-frame clones only and misses some. The profile covers roughly 89,000 clones, with 90% to 95% appearing a single time and 3.5% to 4.5% taken by the ten largest. The data stem from a study of T cell changes during pregnancy in multiple sclerosis. The TCR originated in a female donor with multiple sclerosis, enrolled in a pregnancy study. The rearrangement uses TRBV4-1 and TRBJ2-1, with 10 nucleotides matching TRBD2. The specimen comprised peripheral blood, sampled in the first trimester of pregnancy. The CDR3 loop reads CASSPGTSDQFF. The DNA for the CDR3 is TGCGCCAGCAGCCCCGGGACTAGCGACCAGTTCTTC.